This T cell receptor beta chain was sequenced in a study of T cells in Graves' hyperthyroidism and ophthalmopathy. The V end was cut by 4 bases, the J end by 1 base, with 10 bases between. Germline V gene sequence: CDR1 MDHEN, CDR2 SYDVKM. The CDR3 totals 14 residues. Researchers barred patients who had uncontrolled infection, other autoimmune disease, pregnancy or lactation. Study findings and constraints: The model made its ophthalmopathy prediction, and onset followed a median around 6.9 months later.

Many counts were recorded for this clonotype. The target antigen is unknown. Researchers amplified the TCR beta CDR3 regions from RNA transcripts. The HTBI primer set served for first-round RT-PCR of the TCR CDR3. MiXCR, applied by TCRdb to the multiplex PCR reads, yields one record per CDR3 protein. In the table there are some 570,000 distinct CDR3 sequences, over 15% of which are singletons. Sequenced material: blood. The receptor's source is a woman younger than 35 with Graves' ophthalmopathy. The V gene is TRBV28, the J gene TRBJ2-5; no definite D call. The CDR3 nucleotides are TGTGCCAGCAGTTCCTTTAGCATCCAAGAGACCCAGTACTTC. Translation gives CASSSFSIQETQYF. The whole variable domain, remainder taken from reference TRBV28 and TRBJ2-5, is DVKVTQSSRYLVKRTGEKVFLECVQDMDHENMFWYRQDPGLGLRLIYFSYDVKMKEKGDIPEGYSVSREKKERFSLILESASTNQTSMYLCASSSFSIQETQYFGPGTRLLVL.